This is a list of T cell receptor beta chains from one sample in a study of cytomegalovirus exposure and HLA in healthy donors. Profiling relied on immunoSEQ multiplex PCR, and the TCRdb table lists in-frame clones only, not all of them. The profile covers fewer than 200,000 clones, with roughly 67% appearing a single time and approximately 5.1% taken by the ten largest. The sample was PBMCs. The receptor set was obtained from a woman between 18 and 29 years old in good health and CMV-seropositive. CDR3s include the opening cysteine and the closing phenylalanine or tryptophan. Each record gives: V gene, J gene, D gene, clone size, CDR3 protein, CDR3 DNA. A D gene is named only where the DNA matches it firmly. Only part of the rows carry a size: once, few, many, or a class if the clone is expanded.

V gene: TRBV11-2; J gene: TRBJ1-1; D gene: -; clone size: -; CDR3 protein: CASSPRTAGGEAFF; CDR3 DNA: TGTGCCAGCAGCCCCCGGACGGCGGGTGGTGAAGCTTTCTTT
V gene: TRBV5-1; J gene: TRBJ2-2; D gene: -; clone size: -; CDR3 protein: CASTFGGRTGELFF; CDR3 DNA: TGCGCCAGCACCTTTGGGGGGAGGACCGGGGAGCTGTTTTTT
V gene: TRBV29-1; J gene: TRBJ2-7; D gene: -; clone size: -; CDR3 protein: CSVLTGSYEQYF; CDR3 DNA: TGCAGCGTTTTGACAGGTAGCTACGAGCAGTACTTC
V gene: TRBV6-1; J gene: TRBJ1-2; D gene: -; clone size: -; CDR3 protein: CASSEVLANYGYTF; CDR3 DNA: TGTGCCAGCAGTGAAGTCCTAGCTAACTATGGCTACACCTTC
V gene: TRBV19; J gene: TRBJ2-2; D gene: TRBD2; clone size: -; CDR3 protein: CASTNQGLAANTGELFF; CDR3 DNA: TGTGCCAGTACCAACCAAGGACTAGCGGCGAACACCGGGGAGCTGTTTTTT
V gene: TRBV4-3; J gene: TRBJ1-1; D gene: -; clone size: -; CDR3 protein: CASSQGGFGAFF; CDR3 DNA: TGCGCCAGCAGCCAAGGAGGTTTTGGAGCTTTCTTT
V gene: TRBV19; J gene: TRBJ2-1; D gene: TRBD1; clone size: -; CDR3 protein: CASSIFISGGNEQFF; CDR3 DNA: TGTGCCAGTAGTATCTTCATTTCAGGGGGCAATGAGCAGTTCTTC
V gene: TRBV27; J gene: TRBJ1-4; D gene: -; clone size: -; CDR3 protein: CASSLRAGRNEKLFF; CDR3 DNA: TGTGCCAGCAGTTTAAGGGCGGGACGTAATGAAAAACTGTTTTTT
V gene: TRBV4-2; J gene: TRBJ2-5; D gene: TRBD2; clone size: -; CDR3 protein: CASSQVPAGGGETQYF; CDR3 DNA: TGTGCCAGCAGCCAAGTTCCAGCGGGGGGCGGGGAGACCCAGTACTTC
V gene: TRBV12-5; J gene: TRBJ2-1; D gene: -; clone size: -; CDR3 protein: CASGLVLGATPNEQFF; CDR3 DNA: TGTGCTAGTGGTTTGGTACTGGGGGCGACTCCGAATGAGCAGTTCTTC
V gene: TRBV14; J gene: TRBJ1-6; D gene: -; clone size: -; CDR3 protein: CASSLLSGSYNSPLHF; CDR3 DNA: TGTGCCAGCAGCCTCCTATCGGGCTCCTATAATTCACCCCTCCACTTT
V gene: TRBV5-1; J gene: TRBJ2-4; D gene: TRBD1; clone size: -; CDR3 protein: CASSFDQGQGNIQYF; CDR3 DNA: TGCGCCAGCAGCTTCGATCAGGGACAGGGAAACATTCAGTACTTC
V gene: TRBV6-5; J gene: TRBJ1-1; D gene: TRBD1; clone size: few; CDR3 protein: CASSRTGEFTEAFF; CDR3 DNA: TGTGCCAGCAGTCGGACAGGGGAATTTACTGAAGCTTTCTTT
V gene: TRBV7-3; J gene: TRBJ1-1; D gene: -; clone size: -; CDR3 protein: CASSLESMTEAFF; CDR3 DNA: TGTGCCAGCAGCTTAGAGTCTATGACTGAAGCTTTCTTT
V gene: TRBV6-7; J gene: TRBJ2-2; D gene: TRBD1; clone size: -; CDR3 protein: CASSPRDSNTGELFF; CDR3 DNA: TGTGCCAGCAGTCCCCGGGACAGCAACACCGGGGAGCTGTTTTTT
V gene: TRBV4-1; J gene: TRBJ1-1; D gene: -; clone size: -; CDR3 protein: CASSQARDTEAFF; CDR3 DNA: TGCGCCAGCAGCCAAGCCCGGGACACTGAAGCTTTCTTT
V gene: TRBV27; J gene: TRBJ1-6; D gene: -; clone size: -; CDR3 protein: CASSLGRKSGTLHF; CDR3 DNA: TGTGCCAGCAGTTTAGGACGGAAGAGCGGAACCCTCCACTTT
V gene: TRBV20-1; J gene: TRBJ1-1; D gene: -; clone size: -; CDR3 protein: CSAGRGTEAFF; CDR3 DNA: TGCAGTGCTGGTAGAGGCACTGAAGCTTTCTTT
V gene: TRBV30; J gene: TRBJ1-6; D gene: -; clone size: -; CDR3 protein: CAWSVGGDSPLHF; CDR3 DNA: TGTGCCTGGAGTGTTGGGGGGGATTCACCCCTCCACTTT
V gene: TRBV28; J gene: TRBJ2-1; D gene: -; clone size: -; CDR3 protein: CASKAGYNEQFF; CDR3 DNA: TGTGCCAGCAAGGCAGGTTACAATGAGCAGTTCTTC
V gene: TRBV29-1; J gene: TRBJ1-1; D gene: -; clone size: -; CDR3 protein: CSVEQGFTEAFF; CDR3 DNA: TGCAGCGTTGAACAGGGATTCACTGAAGCTTTCTTT
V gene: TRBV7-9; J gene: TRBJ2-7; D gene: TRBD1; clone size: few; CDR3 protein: CSSSPGGAYEQYF; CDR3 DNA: TGTTCCAGCAGCCCAGGGGGCGCCTACGAGCAGTACTTC
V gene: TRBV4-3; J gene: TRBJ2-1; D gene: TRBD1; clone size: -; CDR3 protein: CASSRDSHNEQFF; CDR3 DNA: TGCGCCAGCAGCCGGGACAGCCACAATGAGCAGTTCTTC
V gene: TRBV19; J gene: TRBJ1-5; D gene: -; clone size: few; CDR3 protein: CASTHGESNQPQHF; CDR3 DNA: TGTGCCAGTACCCATGGGGAGAGCAATCAGCCCCAGCATTTT
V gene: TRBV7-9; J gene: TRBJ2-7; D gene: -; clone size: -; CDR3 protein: CSSSPQTAEQYF; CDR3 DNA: TGTTCCAGCAGCCCCCAGACAGCCGAGCAGTACTTC
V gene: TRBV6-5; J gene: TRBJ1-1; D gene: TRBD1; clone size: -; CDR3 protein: CAAGQGGQVGREAFF; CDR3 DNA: TGTGCTGCCGGCCAGGGGGGACAGGTCGGGCGTGAAGCTTTCTTT
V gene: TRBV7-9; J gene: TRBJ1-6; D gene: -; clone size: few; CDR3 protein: CSSSLGESPLHF; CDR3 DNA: TGTTCCAGCAGCTTAGGCGAATCACCCCTCCACTTT
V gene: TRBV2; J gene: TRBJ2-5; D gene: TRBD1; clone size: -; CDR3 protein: CASSWDRGRETQYF; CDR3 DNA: TGTGCCAGCAGTTGGGACAGGGGGCGGGAGACCCAGTACTTC
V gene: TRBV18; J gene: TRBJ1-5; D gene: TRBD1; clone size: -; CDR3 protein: CASSPGQGGNQPQHF; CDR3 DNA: TGTGCCAGCTCACCTGGACAGGGAGGTAATCAGCCCCAGCATTTT
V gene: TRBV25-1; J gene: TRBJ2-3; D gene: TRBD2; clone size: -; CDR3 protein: CASTRGGGGTDTQYF; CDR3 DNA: TGTGCCAGTACCAGAGGCGGGGGGGGGACAGATACGCAGTATTTT
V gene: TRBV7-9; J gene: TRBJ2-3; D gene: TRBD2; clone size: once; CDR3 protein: CASSPRTGGFDTQYF; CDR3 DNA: TGTGCCAGTTCGCCACGGACGGGGGGGTTCGATACGCAGTATTTT
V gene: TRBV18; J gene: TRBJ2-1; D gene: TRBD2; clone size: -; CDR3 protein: CASSQRGGTVNEQFF; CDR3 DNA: TGTGCCAGCTCACAGCGGGGGGGGACCGTCAATGAGCAGTTCTTC
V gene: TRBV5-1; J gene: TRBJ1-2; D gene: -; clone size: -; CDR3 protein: CASSPLVRNGYTF; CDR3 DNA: TGCGCCAGCAGCCCCCTGGTTAGAAATGGCTACACCTTC
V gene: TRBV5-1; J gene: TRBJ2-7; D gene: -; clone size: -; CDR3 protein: CASSLDSGRYEQYF; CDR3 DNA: TGCGCCAGCAGCTTGGATTCAGGGCGCTACGAGCAGTACTTC
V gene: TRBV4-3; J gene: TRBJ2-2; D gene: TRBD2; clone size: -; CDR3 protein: CASSETSGGPSLNGELFF; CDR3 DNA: TGCGCCAGCAGCGAAACTAGCGGGGGGCCGTCCCTTAACGGGGAGCTGTTTTTT
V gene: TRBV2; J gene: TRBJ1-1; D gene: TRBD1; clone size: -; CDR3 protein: CASSDGTGGWTEAFF; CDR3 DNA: TGTGCCAGCAGTGACGGGACAGGGGGCTGGACTGAAGCTTTCTTT
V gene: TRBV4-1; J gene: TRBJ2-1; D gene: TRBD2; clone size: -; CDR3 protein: CASSQVFGGGALYEQFF; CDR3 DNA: TGCGCCAGCAGCCAAGTTTTTGGCGGGGGGGCCTTATATGAGCAGTTCTTC
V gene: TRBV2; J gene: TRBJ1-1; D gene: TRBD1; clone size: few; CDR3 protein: CASSDEIRTGPMNTEAFF; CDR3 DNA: TGTGCCAGCAGTGACGAGATTAGGACAGGCCCCATGAACACTGAAGCTTTCTTT
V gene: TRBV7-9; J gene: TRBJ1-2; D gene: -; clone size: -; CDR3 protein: CSSSLPRWGLGGVDYGYTF; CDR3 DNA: TGTTCCAGCAGCTTACCCCGCTGGGGGCTTGGGGGCGTCGACTATGGCTACACCTTC
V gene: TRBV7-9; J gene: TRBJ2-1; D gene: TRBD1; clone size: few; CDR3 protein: CASSPTGCEQFF; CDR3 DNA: TGTGCCAGCAGCCCGACAGGGTGTGAGCAGTTCTTC
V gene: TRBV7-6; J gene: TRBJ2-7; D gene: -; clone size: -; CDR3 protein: CASSASGYEQYF; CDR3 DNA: TGTGCCAGCAGCGCTTCAGGCTACGAGCAGTACTTC
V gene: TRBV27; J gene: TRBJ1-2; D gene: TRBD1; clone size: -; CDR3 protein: CASRQGPPYGYTF; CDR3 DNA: TGTGCCAGCAGACAGGGGCCCCCCTATGGCTACACCTTC
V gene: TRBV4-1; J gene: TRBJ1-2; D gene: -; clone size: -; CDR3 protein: CASSQDPTANYGYTF; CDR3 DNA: TGCGCCAGCAGCCAAGACCCGACAGCCAACTATGGCTACACCTTC
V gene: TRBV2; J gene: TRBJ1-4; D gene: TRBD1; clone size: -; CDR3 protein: CASSWTGATNEKLFF; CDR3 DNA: TGTGCCAGCAGTTGGACAGGGGCAACTAATGAAAAACTGTTTTTT
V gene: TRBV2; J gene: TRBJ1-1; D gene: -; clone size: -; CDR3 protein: CASRADMNTEAFF; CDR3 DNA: TGTGCCAGCAGGGCCGATATGAACACTGAAGCTTTCTTT
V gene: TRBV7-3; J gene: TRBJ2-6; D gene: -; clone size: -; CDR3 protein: CASSLEGANVLTF; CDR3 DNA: TGTGCCAGCAGCTTAGAGGGGGCCAACGTCCTGACTTTC
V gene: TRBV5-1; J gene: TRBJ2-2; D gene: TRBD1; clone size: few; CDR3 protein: CASSPTGTANTGELFF; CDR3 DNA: TGCGCCAGCAGCCCAACCGGGACAGCGAACACCGGGGAGCTGTTTTTT
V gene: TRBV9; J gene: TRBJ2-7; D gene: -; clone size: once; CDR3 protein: CASSRGEGISYEQYF; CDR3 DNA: TGTGCCAGCAGCCGCGGGGAAGGGATCTCCTACGAGCAGTACTTC